What follows are 5 T cell receptor beta chains derived from one specimen sequenced in a study of blood T cells in healthy people across ages. A second PCR of 7 to 11 cycles used a sample-barcoded 5' primer and a J-beta primer mix. TCRdb ran MiXCR on the 5' RACE reads and lists one entry per CDR3 protein. This table has 600,000 to 850,000 distinct CDR3 sequences, 35% to 45% appearing once. The sequencing sample was made of blood. The receptor set was obtained from a woman aged 60-75 years in good health.

The chain is built from TRBV7-9 and TRBJ1-1; no clear D gene. Trimming left V 2 bases short and J 7 bases short, with 8 bases between. CDR1 and CDR2 (germline): SEHNR, FQNEAQ (reference sequence). CDR3 length: 12 amino acids. This CDR3 is CASSLPGIEAFF. CDR3 sequence (DNA): TGTGCCAGCAGCTTACCCGGCATTGAAGCTTTCTTT. Filled out from reference TRBV7-9 and TRBJ1-1, the complete variable domain reads DTGVSQNPRHKITKRGQNVTFRCDPISEHNRLYWYRQTLGQGPEFLTYFQNEAQLEKSRLLSDRFSAERPKGSFSTLEIQRTEQGDSAMYLCASSLPGIEAFFGQGTRLTVV.

This clonotype has more than one count but fewer than ten. This rearrangement joins TRBV5-1 to TRBJ1-1; TRBD1 might be the D (5 bases). The CDR3 totals 13 residues. Germline CDR1 SGHRS, CDR2 YFSETQ. V gave up 2 bases and J gave up 5 bases, with 10 bases separating them. The CDR3 DNA reads as TGCGCCAGCAGCTTACCAGGGAGGACTGAAGCTTTCTTT. Its protein product is CASSLPGRTEAFF. Variable domain in full (rest from reference TRBV5-1 and TRBJ1-1): KAGVTQTPRYLIKTRGQQVTLSCSPISGHRSVSWYQQTPGQGLQFLFEYFSETQRNKGNFPGRFSGRQFSNSRSEMNVSTLELGDSALYLCASSLPGRTEAFFGQGTRLTVV.

The chain combines TRBV7-9 with TRBJ2-1; D is undetermined. The ends were cut back, 5 bases at V and 15 bases at J, with 14 bases in the middle. The CDR3 sequence is 11 residues long. The germline V gene encodes CDR1 SEHNR and CDR2 FQNEAQ (reference sequence). The CDR3 sequence: CASSATRDRFF. CDR3 nucleotides: TGTGCCAGCAGCGCCACAAGGGATCGGTTCTTC. Looking up the rest from reference TRBV7-9 and TRBJ2-1 gives the full variable domain: DTGVSQNPRHKITKRGQNVTFRCDPISEHNRLYWYRQTLGQGPEFLTYFQNEAQLEKSRLLSDRFSAERPKGSFSTLEIQRTEQGDSAMYLCASSATRDRFFGPGTRLTVL.

J is TRBJ2-7 and V is TRBV28; D may correspond to TRBD1 or TRBD2 (5 bases each). Germline V gives CDR1 MDHEN, CDR2 SYDVKM. V dropped 7 bases and J dropped 0 bases, with 16 bases sitting between them. The CDR3 runs to 15 residues. The CDR3 DNA reads TGTGCCAGCACTCCGCCGGGACCACGCTCCTACGAGCAGTACTTC. This encodes CASTPPGPRSYEQYF.

V gene TRBV4-2 combines with J gene TRBJ1-5, with 8 bases matching TRBD1. CDR1 LGHNA and CDR2 YNFKEQ come from the germline V gene. V shed 1 base, J shed 8 bases, and the junction held 4 bases outside the gene matches. This CDR3 region has 14 residues. CDR3 nucleotides: TGTGCCAGCAGCCAAGGGGCAGGGGGCGAGCCCCAGCATTTT. Its translation: CASSQGAGGEPQHF.